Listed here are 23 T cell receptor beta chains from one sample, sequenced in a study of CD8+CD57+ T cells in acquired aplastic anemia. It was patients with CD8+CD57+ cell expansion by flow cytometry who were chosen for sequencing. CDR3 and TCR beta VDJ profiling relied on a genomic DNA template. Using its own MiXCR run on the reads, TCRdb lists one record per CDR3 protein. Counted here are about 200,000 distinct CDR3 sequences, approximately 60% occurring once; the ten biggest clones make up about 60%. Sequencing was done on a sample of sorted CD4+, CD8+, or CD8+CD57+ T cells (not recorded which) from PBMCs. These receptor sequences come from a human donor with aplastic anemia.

For the CDR3, the DNA is TGTGCCAGCAGTCCCGGACGGAGCACTGAAGCTTTCTTT. Translating it yields CASSPGRSTEAFF. The chain couples TRBV9 to TRBJ1-1; D remains unclear. This CDR3 has 13 amino acids. V lost 5 bases to trimming and J lost 4 bases, with 12 bases between them. Germline V CDR1 and CDR2: SGDLS, YYNGEE.

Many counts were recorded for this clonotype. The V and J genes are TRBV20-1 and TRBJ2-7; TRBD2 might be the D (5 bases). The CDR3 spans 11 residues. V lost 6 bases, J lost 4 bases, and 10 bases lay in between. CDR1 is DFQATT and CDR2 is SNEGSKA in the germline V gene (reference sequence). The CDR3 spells CSAPSGYEQYF. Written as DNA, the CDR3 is TGCAGTGCCCCGAGCGGTTACGAGCAGTACTTC.

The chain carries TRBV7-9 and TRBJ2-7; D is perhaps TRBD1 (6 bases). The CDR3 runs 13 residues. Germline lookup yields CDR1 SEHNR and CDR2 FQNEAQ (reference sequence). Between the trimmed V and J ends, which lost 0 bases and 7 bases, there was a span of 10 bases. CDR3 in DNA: TGTGCCAGCAGCTTAGCAGGGGGTGGAGAGCAGTACTTC. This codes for CASSLAGGGEQYF.

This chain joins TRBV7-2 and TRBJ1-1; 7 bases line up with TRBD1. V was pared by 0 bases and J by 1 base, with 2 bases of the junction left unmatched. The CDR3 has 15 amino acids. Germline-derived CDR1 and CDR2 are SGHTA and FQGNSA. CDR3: CASSLAPGGNTEAFF. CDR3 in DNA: TGTGCCAGCAGCTTAGCGCCAGGGGGGAACACTGAAGCTTTCTTT.

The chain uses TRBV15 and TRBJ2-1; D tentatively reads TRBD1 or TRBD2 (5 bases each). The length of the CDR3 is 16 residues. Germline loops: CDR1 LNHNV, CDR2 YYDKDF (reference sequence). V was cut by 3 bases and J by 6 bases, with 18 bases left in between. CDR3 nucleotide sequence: TGTGCCACCAGCAGCTTATTTCAGGGACCTACCAATGAGCAGTTCTTC. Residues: CATSSLFQGPTNEQFF.

The CDR3 reads CSITRRGEQYF. For the CDR3, the DNA is TGCAGTATAACACGTCGGGGGGAGCAGTACTTC. The rearrangement uses TRBV20-1 and TRBJ2-7; D may be TRBD2 (6 bases). This CDR3 is 11 amino acids long. Trimming stripped 8 bases from V and 7 bases from J, with 15 bases between. Per germline, CDR1 DFQATT and CDR2 SNEGSKA (reference sequence).

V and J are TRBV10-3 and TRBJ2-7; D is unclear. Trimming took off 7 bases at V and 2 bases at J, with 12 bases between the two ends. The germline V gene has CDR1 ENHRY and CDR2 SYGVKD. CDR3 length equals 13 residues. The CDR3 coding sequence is TGTGCCATCAAAGGGCAGGCAACCTACGAGCAGTACTTC. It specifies CAIKGQATYEQYF.

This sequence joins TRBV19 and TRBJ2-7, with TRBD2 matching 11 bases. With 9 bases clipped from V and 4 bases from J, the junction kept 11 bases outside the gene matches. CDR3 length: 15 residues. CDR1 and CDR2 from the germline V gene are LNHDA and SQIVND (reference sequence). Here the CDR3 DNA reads TGTGCCAGCAGTCCGACTAGCGGGATCTGGTACGAGCAGTACTTC. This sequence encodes CASSPTSGIWYEQYF.

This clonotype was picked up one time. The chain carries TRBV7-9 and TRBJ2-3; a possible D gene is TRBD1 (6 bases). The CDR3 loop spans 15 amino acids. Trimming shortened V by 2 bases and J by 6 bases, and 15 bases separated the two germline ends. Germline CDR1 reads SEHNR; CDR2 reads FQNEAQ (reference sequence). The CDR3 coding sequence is TGTGCCAGCAGCTTACCCGACAGGATGGCGGATACGCAGTATTTT. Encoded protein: CASSLPDRMADTQYF.

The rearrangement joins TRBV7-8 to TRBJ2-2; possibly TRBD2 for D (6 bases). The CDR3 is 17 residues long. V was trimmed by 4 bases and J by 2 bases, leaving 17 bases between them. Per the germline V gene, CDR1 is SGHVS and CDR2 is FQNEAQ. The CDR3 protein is CASSSWRGGRNTGELFF. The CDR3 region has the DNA TGTGCCAGCAGCTCCTGGAGGGGCGGGCGAAACACCGGGGAGCTGTTTTTT.

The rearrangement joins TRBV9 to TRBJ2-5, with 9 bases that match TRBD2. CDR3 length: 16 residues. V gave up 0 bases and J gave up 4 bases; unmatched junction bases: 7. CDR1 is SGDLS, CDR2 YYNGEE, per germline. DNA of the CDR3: TGTGCCAGCAGCGTAGGGGGCGGGGGGGCGGTAGAGACCCAGTACTTC. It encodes CASSVGGGGAVETQYF.

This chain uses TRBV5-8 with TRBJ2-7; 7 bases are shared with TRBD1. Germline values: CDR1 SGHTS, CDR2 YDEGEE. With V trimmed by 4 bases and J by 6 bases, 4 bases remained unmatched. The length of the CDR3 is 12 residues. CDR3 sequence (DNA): TGTGCCAGCAGCCAAGACAGGGTCGAGCAGTACTTC. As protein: CASSQDRVEQYF.

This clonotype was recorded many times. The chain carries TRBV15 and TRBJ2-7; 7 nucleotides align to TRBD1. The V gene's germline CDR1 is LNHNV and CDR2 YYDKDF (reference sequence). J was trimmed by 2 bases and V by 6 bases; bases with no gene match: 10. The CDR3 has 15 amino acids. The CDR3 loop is CATRETGARPYEQYF. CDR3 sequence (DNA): TGTGCCACCAGAGAAACAGGGGCGCGCCCCTACGAGCAGTACTTC.

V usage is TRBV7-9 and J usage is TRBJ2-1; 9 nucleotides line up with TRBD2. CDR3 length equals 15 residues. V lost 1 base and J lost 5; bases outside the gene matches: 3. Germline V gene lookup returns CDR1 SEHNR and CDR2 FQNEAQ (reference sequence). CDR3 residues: CASSLVAGGNNEQFF. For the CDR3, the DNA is TGTGCCAGCAGCTTAGTTGCGGGAGGGAACAATGAGCAGTTCTTC.

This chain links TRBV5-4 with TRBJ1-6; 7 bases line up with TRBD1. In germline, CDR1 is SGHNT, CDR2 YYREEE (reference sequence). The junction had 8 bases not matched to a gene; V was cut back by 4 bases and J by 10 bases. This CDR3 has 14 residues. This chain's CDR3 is CASSGDSGRSPLHF. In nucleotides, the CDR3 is TGTGCCAGCAGCGGGGACAGCGGGAGGTCACCCCTCCACTTT.

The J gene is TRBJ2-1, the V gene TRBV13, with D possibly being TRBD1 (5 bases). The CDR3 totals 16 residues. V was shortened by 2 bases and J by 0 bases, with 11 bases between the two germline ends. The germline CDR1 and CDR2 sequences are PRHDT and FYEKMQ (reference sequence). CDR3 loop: CASSLWGGSSYNEQFF. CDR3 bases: TGTGCCAGCAGCTTATGGGGCGGTAGCTCCTACAATGAGCAGTTCTTC.

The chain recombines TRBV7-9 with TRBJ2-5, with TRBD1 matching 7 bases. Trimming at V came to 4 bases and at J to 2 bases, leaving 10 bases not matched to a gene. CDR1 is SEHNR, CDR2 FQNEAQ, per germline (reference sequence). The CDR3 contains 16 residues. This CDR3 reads CASSSRDRWRQETQYF. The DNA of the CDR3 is TGTGCCAGCAGCTCCCGGGACAGATGGCGGCAAGAGACCCAGTACTTC.

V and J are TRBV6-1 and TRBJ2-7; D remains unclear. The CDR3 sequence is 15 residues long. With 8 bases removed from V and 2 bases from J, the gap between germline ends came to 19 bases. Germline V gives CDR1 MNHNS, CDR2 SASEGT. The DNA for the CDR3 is TGTGCCAGCGAAAGGGTACAGATGTCGCCCTACGAGCAGTACTTC. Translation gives CASERVQMSPYEQYF.

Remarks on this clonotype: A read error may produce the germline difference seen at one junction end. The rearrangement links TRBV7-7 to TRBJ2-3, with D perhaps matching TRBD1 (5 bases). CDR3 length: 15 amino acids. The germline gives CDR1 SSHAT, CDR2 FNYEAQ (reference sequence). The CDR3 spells CASSLNQGSTDTQYF. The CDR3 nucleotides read TGTGCTAGCAGCCTAAATCAGGGTAGCACAGATACGCAGTATTTT. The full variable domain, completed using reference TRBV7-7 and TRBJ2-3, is GAGVSQSPRYKVTKRGQDVTLRCDPISSHATLYWYQQALGQGPEFLTYFNYEAQPDKSGLPSDRFSAERPEGSISTLTIQRTEQRDSAMYRCASSLNQGSTDTQYFGPGTRLTVL.

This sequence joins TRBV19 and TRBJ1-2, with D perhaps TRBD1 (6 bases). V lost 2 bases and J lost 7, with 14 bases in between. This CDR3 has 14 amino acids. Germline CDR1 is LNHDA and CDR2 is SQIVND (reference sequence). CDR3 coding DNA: TGTGCCAGTAGTATAAGTCAGGGGATTATTGGCTACACCTTC. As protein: CASSISQGIIGYTF.

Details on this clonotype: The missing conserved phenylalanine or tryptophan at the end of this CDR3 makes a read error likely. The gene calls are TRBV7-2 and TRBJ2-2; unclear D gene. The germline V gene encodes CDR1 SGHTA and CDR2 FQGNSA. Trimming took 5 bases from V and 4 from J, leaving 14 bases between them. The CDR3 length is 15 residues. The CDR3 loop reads CASSQGAWGTGELFY. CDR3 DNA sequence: TGTGCCAGCAGCCAAGGCGCCTGGGGCACCGGGGAGCTGTTTTAT.

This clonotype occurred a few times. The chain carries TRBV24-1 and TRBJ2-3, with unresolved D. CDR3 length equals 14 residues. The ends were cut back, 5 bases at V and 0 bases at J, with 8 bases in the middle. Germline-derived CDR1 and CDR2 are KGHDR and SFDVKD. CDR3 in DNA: TGTGCCACCAGTGCCCCGACAAGCACAGATACGCAGTATTTT. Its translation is CATSAPTSTDTQYF.

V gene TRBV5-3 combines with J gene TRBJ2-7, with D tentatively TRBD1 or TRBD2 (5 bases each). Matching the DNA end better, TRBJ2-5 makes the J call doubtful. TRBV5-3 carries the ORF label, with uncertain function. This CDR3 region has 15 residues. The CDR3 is CASSEGRRNLETQYF. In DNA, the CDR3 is TGTGCCAGCAGCGAGGGACGGAGGAACTTGGAGACCCAGTACTTC.